The clone carrying this T cell receptor (beta chain) has only one observation. Its matching antigen is unknown. The data belong to a study of CD8 T cells in ankylosing spondylitis. Per germline, CDR1 SQVTM and CDR2 ANQGSEA. This CDR3 comprises 15 residues. Trimming stripped 4 bases from V and 4 bases from J, with 14 bases between. Points from the study as a whole: Blood of patients with ankylosing spondylitis appeared to be characterized by a TCR beta motif of several highly homologous variants.

Using its own MiXCR run on the 5' RACE reads, TCRdb lists one record per CDR3 protein. This table holds approximately 92,000 distinct CDR3 sequences, around 9.4% found once. The material sequenced was blood, either unsorted or a sorted T cell fraction (not recorded which). The TCR comes from a male donor with ankylosing spondylitis or in good health (not recorded which). The chain combines TRBV29-1 with TRBJ2-6; D tentatively fits TRBD1 or TRBD2 (5 bases each). The CDR3 here is CSVVGEQEGANVLTF. CDR3 sequence (DNA): TGCAGCGTTGTGGGGGAGCAAGAGGGGGCCAACGTCCTGACTTTC.